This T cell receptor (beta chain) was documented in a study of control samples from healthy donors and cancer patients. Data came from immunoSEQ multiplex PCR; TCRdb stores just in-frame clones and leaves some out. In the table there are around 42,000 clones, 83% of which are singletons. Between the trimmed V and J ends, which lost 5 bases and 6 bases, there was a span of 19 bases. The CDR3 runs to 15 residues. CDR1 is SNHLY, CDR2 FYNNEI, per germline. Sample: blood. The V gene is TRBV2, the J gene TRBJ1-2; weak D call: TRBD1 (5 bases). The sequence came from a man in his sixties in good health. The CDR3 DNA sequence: TGTGCCAGCAGTCCACTGGGGGGGTTGTCGGATGGCTACACCTTC. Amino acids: CASSPLGGLSDGYTF.